This TCR beta chain derives from a study of blood T cell repertoires in COVID-19. Original analysis: Estimation of nucleated cell counts relied on the amplification of reference gene primers. Produced via immunoSEQ multiplex PCR; TCRdb's table is partial and in-frame only. The V and J calls and clone size are taken from that table; D and trimming were inferred from the DNA. This repertoire shows 200,000 to 250,000 clones, more than 80% found once; its top ten account for roughly 3%. This CDR3 contains 13 residues. J gave up 8 bases and V 5 bases, and 7 bases lay outside the gene matches. Germline CDR1 reads KGHSH; CDR2 reads LQKENI.

The chain is built from TRBV18 and TRBJ1-1, with 8 bases matching TRBD1. What was sequenced was PBMCs or T cells enriched from blood (not recorded which). This TCR derives from a woman between 18 and 29 years old in a cohort exposed to, infected with or recovered from COVID-19 (not recorded which). The chain's CDR3 is CASSTGGSLEAFF. CDR3 nucleotides: TGTGCCAGCTCAACAGGGGGTTCTCTGGAAGCTTTCTTT.